Listed here is a single TCR beta chain. Assay: immunoSEQ multiplex PCR; the TCRdb copy retains only in-frame clones and omits some. The sample includes tens of thousands of clones, around 97% of them seen just once. This sample was taken from a study of T cell changes during pregnancy in multiple sclerosis. CDR3 length: 15 residues. Trimming removed 3 bases from V and 2 bases from J, with 13 bases in between. Germline CDR1 MDHEN, CDR2 SYDVKM. Sequences were derived from CD8+ T cells from peripheral blood mononuclear cells, sampled after pregnancy. This chain connects TRBV28 to TRBJ1-1; no firm D call. The sequence was collected from a female donor with multiple sclerosis, enrolled in a pregnancy study. In DNA, the CDR3 is TGTGCCAGCAGTTTCCCGGCGGGCAAAAACACTGAAGCTTTCTTT. Protein: CASSFPAGKNTEAFF.